These 23 T cell receptor beta chains originate from one sample sequenced in a study of T cell responses to AZD1222 COVID-19 vaccine. Libraries were prepared by immunoSEQ multiplex PCR; TCRdb keeps only in-frame clonotypes and omits some of them. Among more than 95,000 clones listed, roughly 89% were seen once. The specimen was peripheral blood, collected on day 0 of AZD1222 vaccination. Receptors were obtained from an adult in good health.

This chain uses TRBV5-1 with TRBJ2-6, with D possibly TRBD1 on 6 matching bases. Per the germline V gene, CDR1 is SGHRS and CDR2 is YFSETQ. CDR3 length equals 15 residues. V lost 9 bases and J lost 2, with 15 bases in between. Written as DNA, the CDR3 is TGCGCCACCTCGAGGGGGACAACTGGGGCCAACGTCCTGACTTTC. The encoded protein is CATSRGTTGANVLTF.

J is TRBJ2-3 and V is TRBV6-4; 8 bases line up with TRBD2. V shed 6 bases, J shed 0 bases, and the junction held 8 bases outside the gene matches. This CDR3 spans 16 amino acids. Per the germline V gene, CDR1 is MRHNA and CDR2 is SNTAGT. CDR3 DNA: TGTGCCAGCAGGAAAAGACTAGCGTATAGCACAGATACGCAGTATTTT. Translated, it gives CASRKRLAYSTDTQYF.

This clone was picked up one time. The CDR3 DNA reads TGTGCCAGCAGTCTCCGACGGGACTTCGCCTACGAGCAGTACTTC. It encodes CASSLRRDFAYEQYF. This chain uses TRBV3-1 (or the pseudogene TRBV3-2) with TRBJ2-7; perhaps TRBD2 as D (6 bases). The CDR3 spans 15 residues. Trimming stripped 6 bases from V and 2 bases from J, with 17 bases between. CDR1 LGHDT and CDR2 YNNKEL come from the germline V gene (reference sequence).

The V call is TRBV6-5, the J call TRBJ2-5; D is perhaps TRBD1 or TRBD2 (5 bases each). This CDR3 has 14 amino acids. V lost 10 bases and J lost 7, with 22 bases in between. CDR1 is MNHEY, CDR2 SVGAGI, per germline. The CDR3 spells CAIGELTASRTQYF. The CDR3 DNA is TGTGCCATCGGGGAATTGACAGCTTCACGGACCCAGTACTTC.

The chain employs TRBV7-2 and TRBJ1-1; D not certain. From germline, CDR1 is SGHTA and CDR2 FQGNSA. V lost 11 bases to trimming and J lost 4 bases, with 17 bases between them. The CDR3 loop spans 13 amino acids. The CDR3 region is CAGRTPPTTEAFF. The CDR3 region has the DNA TGTGCCGGGCGTACCCCCCCTACCACTGAAGCTTTCTTT.

The J gene is TRBJ2-7, the V gene TRBV29-1; possible D gene TRBD1, 6 bases. The CDR3 is 12 amino acids. CDR1 and CDR2 (germline): SQVTM, ANQGSEA. Between the trimmed V and J ends, which lost 7 bases and 3 bases, there was a span of 13 bases. In nucleotides, the CDR3 is TGCAGCGCAGGGGACACAGTCTACGAGCAGTACTTC. Its protein product is CSAGDTVYEQYF.

This clone was seen a handful of times. The chain couples TRBV7-2 to TRBJ1-2; D uncertain. Per the germline V gene, CDR1 is SGHTA and CDR2 is FQGNSA. This CDR3 is 13 amino acids long. The V gene lost 3 bases and the J gene lost 1 base, with 6 bases spanning the gap. In DNA, the CDR3 is TGTGCCAGCAGCTTTGACAATAACTATGGCTACACCTTC. This sequence encodes CASSFDNNYGYTF. The full variable domain, in which reference TRBV7-2 and TRBJ1-2 provide the parts outside the CDR3, is GAGVSQSPSNKVTEKGKDVELRCDPISGHTALYWYRQSLGQGLEFLIYFQGNSAPDKSGLPSDRFSAERTGGSVSTLTIQRTQQEDSAVYLCASSFDNNYGYTFGSGTRLTVV.

V is TRBV11-3 and J is TRBJ2-5; D not resolved. The germline gives CDR1 SGHNT, CDR2 YENEEA. The CDR3 contains 14 residues. V was pared by 4 bases and J by 4 bases, with 13 bases between. CDR3: CASSSPDSPETQYF. CDR3 in DNA: TGTGCCAGCAGCTCACCCGACTCTCCAGAGACCCAGTACTTC.

This clone was recorded once. Relative to the germline gene, one junction end is altered; a read error may explain this. V gene TRBV6-5 combines with J gene TRBJ2-7, with D unclear. The germline V gene encodes CDR1 MNHEY and CDR2 SVGAGI. The CDR3 has 11 amino acids. In nucleotides, the CDR3 is TGTGCCAGCAGTCCTCCGGGTCTTCTGCACTTC. This sequence encodes CASSPPGLLHF.

Only one count was recorded for this clone. The CDR3 DNA is TGCGCCAGCAGCTCTACAGTGATCAATGAGCAGTTCTTC. Translating gives CASSSTVINEQFF. V and J are TRBV5-1 and TRBJ2-1; D unclear. The germline gives CDR1 SGHRS, CDR2 YFSETQ. V was cut by 3 bases and J by 6 bases, with 10 bases left in between. The CDR3 extends over 13 amino acids.

The chain links TRBV27 to TRBJ2-7; D is unresolved. V was shortened by 2 bases and J by 2 bases, with 10 bases between the two germline ends. The germline V gene has CDR1 MNHEY and CDR2 SMNVEV (reference sequence). The CDR3 sequence is 14 residues long. CDR3 nucleotides: TGTGCCAGCAGTTTAAGACTGAACGCCTACGAGCAGTACTTC. Translated, it gives CASSLRLNAYEQYF.

The chain is built from TRBV28 and TRBJ2-7, with D possibly TRBD2 on 5 matching bases. The V and J ends lost 1 base and 1 base respectively, with 8 bases between them. The CDR3 consists of 14 residues. Germline loops: CDR1 MDHEN, CDR2 SYDVKM. The CDR3 coding sequence is TGTGCCAGCAGTTTATTGACGGGGTCCTACGAGCAGTACTTC. The encoded protein is CASSLLTGSYEQYF.

The chain combines TRBV4-2 with TRBJ1-1; D may be TRBD1 (6 bases). CDR1 and CDR2 from the germline V gene are LGHNA and YNFKEQ. V lost 0 bases to trimming and J lost 11 bases, with 10 bases between them. This CDR3 is built from 12 residues. The CDR3 DNA sequence: TGTGCCAGCAGCCAAGAGACAGGCACGGCTTTCTTT. It encodes CASSQETGTAFF.

This chain links TRBV5-1 with TRBJ2-1, with 11 bases identical to TRBD1. The CDR3 contains 15 residues. The V segment lost 3 bases and the J segment 3 bases; nucleotides outside the gene matches: 2. Per the germline V gene, CDR1 is SGHRS and CDR2 is YFSETQ. The CDR3 nucleotides are TGCGCCAGCAGCTGGGGGACAGGGGGCTACAATGAGCAGTTCTTC. It specifies CASSWGTGGYNEQFF.

This clone showed up just once. The rearrangement uses TRBV13 and TRBJ1-6, with D maybe TRBD1 (6 bases). Per the germline V gene, CDR1 is PRHDT and CDR2 is FYEKMQ (reference sequence). The V end was cut by 7 bases, the J end by 8 bases, with 21 bases between. CDR3 size: 16 residues. CDR3 nucleotides: TGTGCCAGCACCAGACAGGCCGAACATGTGGATTCACCCCTCCACTTT. Protein: CASTRQAEHVDSPLHF.

This rearrangement joins TRBV5-6 to TRBJ2-1; possibly TRBD1 for D (6 bases). CDR1 is SGHDT, CDR2 YYEEEE, per germline. The CDR3 totals 16 residues. V was trimmed by 6 bases and J by 6 bases, leaving 22 bases between them. CDR3 loop: CASTLGTLAGVNEQFF. CDR3 sequence (DNA): TGTGCCAGCACCCTCGGAACCTTGGCAGGGGTCAATGAGCAGTTCTTC.

About this clone itself: Within the sample, other DNA sequences also encode this same CDR3. J is TRBJ2-3 and V is TRBV7-2, with no clear D. V was cut by 3 bases and J by 4 bases, with 5 bases left in between. Germline assignment: CDR1 SGHTA and CDR2 FQGNSA. The CDR3 runs 12 residues. This CDR3 reads CASSFFADTQYF. The CDR3, as DNA: TGTGCCAGCAGCTTTTTTGCAGATACGCAGTATTTT. Together with reference TRBV7-2 and TRBJ2-3, the CDR3 gives the full variable domain: GAGVSQSPSNKVTEKGKDVELRCDPISGHTALYWYRQSLGQGLEFLIYFQGNSAPDKSGLPSDRFSAERTGGSVSTLTIQRTQQEDSAVYLCASSFFADTQYFGPGTRLTVL.

The gene calls are TRBV2 and TRBJ2-5, with TRBD2 as a possible D gene (5 bases). V lost 8 bases to trimming and J lost 10 bases, with 14 bases between them. Germline V gene data show CDR1 as SNHLY and CDR2 as FYNNEI. The CDR3 length is 11 residues. The CDR3 DNA follows: TGTGCCAGCTTCATAACCGGGATCCAGTACTTC. It encodes CASFITGIQYF.

The chain couples TRBV7-2 to TRBJ1-1, with 10 bases matching TRBD1. Germline CDR1 reads SGHTA; CDR2 reads FQGNSA. The CDR3 covers 15 residues. Germline trimming cut 3 bases from V and 3 bases from J; bases unmatched to any gene: 4. CDR3 in DNA: TGTGCCAGCAGCTTTAGGGGACAGGGGTACACTGAAGCTTTCTTT. It codes for CASSFRGQGYTEAFF.

The chain recombines TRBV5-1 with TRBJ2-2; TRBD1 or TRBD2 may be the D gene (5 bases each). CDR3 length: 17 residues. V was cut by 4 bases and J by 1 base, with 17 bases left in between. Germline V gene lookup returns CDR1 SGHRS and CDR2 YFSETQ. Here the CDR3 reads CASSREETAMNTGELFF. The CDR3 DNA is TGCGCCAGCAGCCGGGAAGAGACAGCTATGAACACCGGGGAGCTGTTTTTT.

This sequence joins TRBV11-2 and TRBJ2-7; 10 positions match TRBD2. Germline lookup yields CDR1 SGHAT and CDR2 FQNNGV. Trimming at V came to 2 bases and at J to 5 bases, leaving 12 bases not matched to a gene. This CDR3 is built from 17 residues. The CDR3 sequence: CASSLIRRLAGANEQYF. The CDR3 DNA follows: TGTGCCAGCAGCTTAATAAGGCGGCTAGCGGGAGCCAACGAGCAGTACTTC.

The CDR3 protein is CASSSRLAGGPSSYNEQFF. The CDR3 bases are TGTGCCAGCAGTTCTAGACTAGCGGGAGGGCCGAGCTCCTACAATGAGCAGTTCTTC. The rearrangement links TRBV27 to TRBJ2-1; 14 nucleotides align to TRBD2. The trim removed 4 bases at V and 0 bases at J, leaving 8 bases unmatched. The CDR3 contains 19 residues. Germline CDR1 reads MNHEY; CDR2 reads SMNVEV (reference sequence).

This rearrangement joins TRBV3-1 (or the pseudogene TRBV3-2) to TRBJ2-7, with TRBD1 identical over 11 bases. V lost 1 base, J lost 11 bases, and 4 bases stayed unmatched. The CDR3 consists of 13 residues. Germline V gene sequence: CDR1 LGHDT, CDR2 YNNKEL (reference sequence). CDR3 nucleotide sequence: TGTGCCAGCAGCCAAGGGACAGGGGGCCGGGAGTACTTC. Translated, it gives CASSQGTGGREYF.